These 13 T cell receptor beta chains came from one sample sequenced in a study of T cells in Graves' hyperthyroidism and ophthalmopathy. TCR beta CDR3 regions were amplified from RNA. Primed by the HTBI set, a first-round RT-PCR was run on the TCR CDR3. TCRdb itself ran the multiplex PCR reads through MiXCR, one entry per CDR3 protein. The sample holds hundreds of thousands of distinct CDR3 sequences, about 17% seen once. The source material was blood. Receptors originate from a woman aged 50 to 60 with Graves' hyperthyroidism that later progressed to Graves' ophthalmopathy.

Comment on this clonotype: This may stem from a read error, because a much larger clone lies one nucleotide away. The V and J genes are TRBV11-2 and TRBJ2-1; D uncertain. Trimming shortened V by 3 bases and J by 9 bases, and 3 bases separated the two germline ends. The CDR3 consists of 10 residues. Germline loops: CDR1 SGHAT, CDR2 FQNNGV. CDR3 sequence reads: CASSFGEQFF. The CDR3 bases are TGTGCCAGCAGCTTTGGTGAGCAGTTCTTC.

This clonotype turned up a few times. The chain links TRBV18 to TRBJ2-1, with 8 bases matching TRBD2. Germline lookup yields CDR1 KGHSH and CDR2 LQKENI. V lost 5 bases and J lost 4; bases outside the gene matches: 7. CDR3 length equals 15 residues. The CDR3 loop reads CASSKGLAGYNEQFF. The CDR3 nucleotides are TGTGCCAGCTCAAAAGGACTAGCTGGGTACAATGAGCAGTTCTTC.

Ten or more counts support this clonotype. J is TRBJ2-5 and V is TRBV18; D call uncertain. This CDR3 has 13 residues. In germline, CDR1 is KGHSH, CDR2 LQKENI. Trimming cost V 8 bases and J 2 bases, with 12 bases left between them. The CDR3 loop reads CASSPGTQETQYF. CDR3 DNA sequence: TGTGCCAGCAGCCCCGGAACACAAGAGACCCAGTACTTC.

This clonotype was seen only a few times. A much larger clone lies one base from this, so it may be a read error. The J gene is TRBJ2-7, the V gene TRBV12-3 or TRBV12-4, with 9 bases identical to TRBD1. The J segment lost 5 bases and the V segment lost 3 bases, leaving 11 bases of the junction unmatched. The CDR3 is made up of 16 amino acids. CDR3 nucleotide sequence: TGTGCCAGCAGTTTGGCCGTGGGGACAGGGTCCCACGAGCAGTACTTC. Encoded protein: CASSLAVGTGSHEQYF.

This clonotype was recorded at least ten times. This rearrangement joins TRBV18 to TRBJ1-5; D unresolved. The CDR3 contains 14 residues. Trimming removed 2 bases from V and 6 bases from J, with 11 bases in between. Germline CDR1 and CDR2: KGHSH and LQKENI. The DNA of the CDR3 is TGTGCCAGCTCACCAGCTTCGGCGGGTCAGCCCCAGCATTTT. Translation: CASSPASAGQPQHF.

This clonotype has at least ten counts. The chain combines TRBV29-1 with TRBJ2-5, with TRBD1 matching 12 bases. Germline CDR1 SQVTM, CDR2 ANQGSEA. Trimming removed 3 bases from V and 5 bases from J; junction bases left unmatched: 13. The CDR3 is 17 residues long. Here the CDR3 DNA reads TGCAGCGTTGAGAGAGGGGACAGGGGGCGAGTAACGGAGACCCAGTACTTC. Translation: CSVERGDRGRVTETQYF.

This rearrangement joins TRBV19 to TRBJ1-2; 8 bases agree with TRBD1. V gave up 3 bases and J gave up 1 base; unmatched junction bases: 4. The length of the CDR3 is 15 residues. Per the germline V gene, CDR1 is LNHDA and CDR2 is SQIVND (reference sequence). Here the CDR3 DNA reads TGTGCCAGTAGTATTGCAGGGGGCTATAACTATGGCTACACCTTC. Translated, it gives CASSIAGGYNYGYTF.

In DNA, the CDR3 is TGTGCCAGCAGTGATTCAGGGCCGGACAGCTATGGCTACACCTTC. Translation: CASSDSGPDSYGYTF. V is TRBV2 and J is TRBJ1-2; D is perhaps TRBD1 (6 bases). The germline gives CDR1 SNHLY, CDR2 FYNNEI. The CDR3 is 15 amino acids. V dropped 3 bases and J dropped 4 bases, with 15 bases sitting between them.

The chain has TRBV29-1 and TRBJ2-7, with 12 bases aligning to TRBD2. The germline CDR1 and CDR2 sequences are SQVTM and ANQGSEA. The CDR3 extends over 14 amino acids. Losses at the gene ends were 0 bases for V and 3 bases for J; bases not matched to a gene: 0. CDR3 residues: CSVEETSGGYEQYF. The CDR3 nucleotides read TGCAGCGTTGAAGAGACTAGCGGGGGCTACGAGCAGTACTTC.

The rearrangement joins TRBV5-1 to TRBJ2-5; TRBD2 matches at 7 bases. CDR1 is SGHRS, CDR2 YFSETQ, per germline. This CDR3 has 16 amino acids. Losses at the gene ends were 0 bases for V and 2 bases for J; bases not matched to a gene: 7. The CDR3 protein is CASSLGPGGPQETQYF. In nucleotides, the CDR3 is TGCGCCAGCAGCTTGGGACCGGGGGGACCACAAGAGACCCAGTACTTC.

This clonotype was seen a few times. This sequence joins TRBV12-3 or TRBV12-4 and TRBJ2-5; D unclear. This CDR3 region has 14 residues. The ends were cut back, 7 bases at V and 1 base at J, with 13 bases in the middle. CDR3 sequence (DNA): TGTGCCAGCAATCGGCAGCGTTCCCAAGAGACCCAGTACTTC. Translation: CASNRQRSQETQYF.

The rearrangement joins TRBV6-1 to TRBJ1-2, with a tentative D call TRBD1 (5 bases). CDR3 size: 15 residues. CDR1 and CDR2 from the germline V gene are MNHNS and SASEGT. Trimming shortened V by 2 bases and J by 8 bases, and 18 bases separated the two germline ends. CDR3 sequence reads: CASSEFRGDALGYTF. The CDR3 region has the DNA TGTGCCAGCAGTGAATTTCGGGGGGACGCCCTGGGCTACACCTTC.

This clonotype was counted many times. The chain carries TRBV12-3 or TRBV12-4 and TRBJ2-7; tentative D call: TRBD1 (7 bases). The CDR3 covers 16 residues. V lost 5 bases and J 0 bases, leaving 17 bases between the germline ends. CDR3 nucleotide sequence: TGTGCCAGCAGTCGCACTCCAGGGGGGTACTCCTACGAGCAGTACTTC. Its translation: CASSRTPGGYSYEQYF.